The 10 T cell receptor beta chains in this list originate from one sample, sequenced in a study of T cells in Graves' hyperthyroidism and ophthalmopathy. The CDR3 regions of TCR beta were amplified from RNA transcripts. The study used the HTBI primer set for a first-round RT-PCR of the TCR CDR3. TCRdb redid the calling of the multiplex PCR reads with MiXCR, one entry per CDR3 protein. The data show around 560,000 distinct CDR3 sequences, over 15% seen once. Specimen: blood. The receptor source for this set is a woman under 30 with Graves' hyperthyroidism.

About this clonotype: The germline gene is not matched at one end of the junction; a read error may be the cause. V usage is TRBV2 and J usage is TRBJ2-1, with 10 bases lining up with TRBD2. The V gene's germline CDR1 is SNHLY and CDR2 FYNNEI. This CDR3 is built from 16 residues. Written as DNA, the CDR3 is TGTGCCAGCAGAGTGAGAAGCGGGAGGGCCTACAATGGGCAGTTCTTC. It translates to CASRVRSGRAYNGQFF.

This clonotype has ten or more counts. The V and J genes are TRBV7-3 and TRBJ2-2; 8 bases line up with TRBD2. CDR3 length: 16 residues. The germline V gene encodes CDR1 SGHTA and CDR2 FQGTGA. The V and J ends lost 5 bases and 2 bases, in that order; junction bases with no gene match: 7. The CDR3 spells CASSKIAGRNTGELFF. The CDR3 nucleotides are TGTGCCAGCAGCAAAATAGCGGGGCGAAACACCGGGGAGCTGTTTTTT.

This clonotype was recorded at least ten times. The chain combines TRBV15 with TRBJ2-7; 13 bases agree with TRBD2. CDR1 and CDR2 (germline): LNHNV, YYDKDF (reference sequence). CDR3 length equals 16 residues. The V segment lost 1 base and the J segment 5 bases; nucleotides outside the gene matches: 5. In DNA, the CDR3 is TGTGCCACCAGCAGAGGAAGAGGACTAGCGGGAGACGAGCAGTACTTC. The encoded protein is CATSRGRGLAGDEQYF.

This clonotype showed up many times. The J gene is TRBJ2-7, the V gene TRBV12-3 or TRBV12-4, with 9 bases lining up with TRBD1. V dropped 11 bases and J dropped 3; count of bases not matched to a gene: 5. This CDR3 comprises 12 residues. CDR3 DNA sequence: TGTGCCTCCGGGACAGGGCTCTACGAGCAGTACTTC. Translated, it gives CASGTGLYEQYF.

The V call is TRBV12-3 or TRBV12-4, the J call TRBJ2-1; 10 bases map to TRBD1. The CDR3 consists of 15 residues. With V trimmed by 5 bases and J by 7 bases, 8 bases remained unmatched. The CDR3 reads CASSETGGFGNEQFF. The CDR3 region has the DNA TGTGCCAGCAGTGAGACAGGGGGCTTCGGGAATGAGCAGTTCTTC.

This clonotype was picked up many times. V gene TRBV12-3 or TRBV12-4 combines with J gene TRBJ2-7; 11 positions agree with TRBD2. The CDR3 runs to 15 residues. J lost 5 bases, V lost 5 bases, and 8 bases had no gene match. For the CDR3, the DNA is TGTGCCAGCAGTGTTAGCGGGAGGGCTTTCGACGAGCAGTACTTC. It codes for CASSVSGRAFDEQYF.

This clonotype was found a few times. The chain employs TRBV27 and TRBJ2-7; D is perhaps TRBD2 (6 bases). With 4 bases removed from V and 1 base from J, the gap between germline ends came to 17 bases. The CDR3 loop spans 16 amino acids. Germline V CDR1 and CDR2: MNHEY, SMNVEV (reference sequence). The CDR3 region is CASSSKLASQSYEQYF. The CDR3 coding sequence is TGTGCCAGCAGTTCAAAACTAGCTTCCCAATCCTACGAGCAGTACTTC.

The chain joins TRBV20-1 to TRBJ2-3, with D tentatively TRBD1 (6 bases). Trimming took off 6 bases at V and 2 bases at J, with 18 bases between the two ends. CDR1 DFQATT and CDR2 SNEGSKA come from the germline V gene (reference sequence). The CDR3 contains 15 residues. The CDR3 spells CSAQTPGTNTDTQYF. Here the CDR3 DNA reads TGCAGTGCCCAGACCCCCGGGACAAACACAGATACGCAGTATTTT.

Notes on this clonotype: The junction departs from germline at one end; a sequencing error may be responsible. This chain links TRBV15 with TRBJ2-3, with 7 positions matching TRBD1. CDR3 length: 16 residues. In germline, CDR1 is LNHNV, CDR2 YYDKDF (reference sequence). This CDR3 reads CATSGVDRSSTDAQYF. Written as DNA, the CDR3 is TGTGCCACCAGCGGAGTGGACAGGTCTAGCACAGATGCGCAGTATTTT.

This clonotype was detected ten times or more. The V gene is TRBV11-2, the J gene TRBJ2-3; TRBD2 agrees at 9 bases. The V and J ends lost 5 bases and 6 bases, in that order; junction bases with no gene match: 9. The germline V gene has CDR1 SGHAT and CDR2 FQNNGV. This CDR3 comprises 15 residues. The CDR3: CASSPGTSRLDTQYF. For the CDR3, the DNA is TGTGCCAGCAGCCCCGGGACTAGCCGCTTGGATACGCAGTATTTT.